The 14 T cell receptor beta chains below all came from one sample that was sequenced in a study of cytomegalovirus exposure and HLA in healthy donors (dated by TCRdb to between 2016 and 2019). Libraries were made using the immunoSEQ multiplex PCR assay. For the multiplex PCR, a mixture combining 60 forward primers for TCR Vbeta segments and 13 reverse primers for TCR Jbeta segments was used. TCRdb took this table from immuneACCESS and kept in-frame rearrangements with V and J called. Such tables lack part of the clones; where checked against another copy, unresolved V genes explain under half of the gap, and the rest is unexplained. The sample includes 95,000 to 150,000 clones, with more than 70% observed a single time. Of the sample, about 0.22% is held by the ten largest clones. The specimen sequenced was PBMCs. These receptors all come from a man aged 45-65 years in good health and CMV-seronegative.

The V call is TRBV19, the J call TRBJ1-6; D call uncertain. The V end was cut by 2 bases, the J end by 6 bases, with 17 bases between. The germline V gene encodes CDR1 LNHDA and CDR2 SQIVND (reference sequence). The CDR3 is 17 amino acids. DNA of the CDR3: TGTGCCAGTAGTATATTTCGTCCCACAGAAGGTAATTCACCCCTCCACTTT. Translation gives CASSIFRPTEGNSPLHF.

V gene TRBV27 combines with J gene TRBJ1-5; TRBD1 might be the D (5 bases). This CDR3 has 14 amino acids. V lost 5 bases to trimming and J lost 6 bases, with 14 bases between them. Germline CDR1 is MNHEY and CDR2 is SMNVEV (reference sequence). CDR3 sequence: CASSVRDLGQPQHF. CDR3 sequence (DNA): TGTGCCAGCAGTGTCAGGGATCTCGGTCAGCCCCAGCATTTT.

The chain joins TRBV7-9 to TRBJ2-5; TRBD1 aligns across 8 bases. The J segment lost 4 bases and the V segment lost 4 bases, leaving 2 bases of the junction unmatched. In germline, CDR1 is SEHNR, CDR2 FQNEAQ (reference sequence). The CDR3 has 13 amino acids. CDR3 loop: CASSSRGPETQYF. The CDR3 bases are TGTGCCAGCAGCTCCAGGGGGCCAGAGACCCAGTACTTC.

The chain recombines TRBV11-1 with TRBJ2-7, with TRBD1 identical over 9 bases. This CDR3 has 14 amino acids. From germline, CDR1 is SGHAT and CDR2 FQDESV (reference sequence). Trimming at V came to 5 bases and at J to 3 bases, leaving 5 bases not matched to a gene. The CDR3 loop reads CASSPSDRGYEQYF. The CDR3 nucleotides read TGTGCCAGCAGCCCGTCGGACAGGGGCTACGAGCAGTACTTC.

DNA for the CDR3: TGTGCCAGCAGTCACGACAGGGGGAACACCGGGGAGCTGTTTTTT. Protein product: CASSHDRGNTGELFF. The chain carries TRBV2 and TRBJ2-2; 8 nucleotides align to TRBD1. The J segment lost 1 base and the V segment lost 5 bases, leaving 3 bases of the junction unmatched. This CDR3 region has 15 residues. The germline V gene encodes CDR1 SNHLY and CDR2 FYNNEI.

Remarks on this clone: Other DNA sequences in this specimen translate into the identical CDR3. The chain employs TRBV2 and TRBJ1-2; 8 nucleotides align to TRBD1. Germline CDR1 SNHLY, CDR2 FYNNEI. Germline trimming cut 9 bases from V and 4 bases from J; bases unmatched to any gene: 4. This CDR3 contains 12 residues. CDR3 in amino acids: CASRGQGYGYTF. CDR3 nucleotide sequence: TGTGCCAGTCGAGGACAGGGCTATGGCTACACCTTC.

This sequence joins TRBV29-1 and TRBJ2-1, with 8 positions matching TRBD1. The trim removed 6 bases at V and 9 bases at J, leaving 7 bases unmatched. Germline CDR1 is SQVTM and CDR2 is ANQGSEA. The CDR3 runs 12 residues. CDR3 protein: CSVRTGLREQFF. DNA for the CDR3: TGCAGCGTCCGGACAGGGCTTCGTGAGCAGTTCTTC.

The J gene is TRBJ2-1, the V gene TRBV27, with TRBD1 as a possible D gene (6 bases). The CDR3 totals 16 residues. The germline V gene has CDR1 MNHEY and CDR2 SMNVEV (reference sequence). With 6 bases removed from V and 3 bases from J, the gap between germline ends came to 18 bases. The CDR3 nucleotides are TGTGCCAGCAGCAAAATCGGGACAACCTTCTACAATGAGCAGTTCTTC. It specifies CASSKIGTTFYNEQFF.

The chain combines TRBV28 with TRBJ2-7; D unresolved. Germline values: CDR1 MDHEN, CDR2 SYDVKM. This CDR3 is 11 amino acids long. V was shortened by 10 bases and J by 4 bases, with 11 bases between the two germline ends. The CDR3, as DNA: TGTGCCACCCTGACTGCTTACGAGCAGTACTTC. This encodes CATLTAYEQYF.

The chain carries TRBV29-1 and TRBJ2-7, with 8 positions matching TRBD1. The CDR3 is 13 amino acids. Looked up from germline, CDR1 is SQVTM and CDR2 is ANQGSEA. Trimming at V came to 8 bases and at J to 1 base, leaving 7 bases not matched to a gene. The CDR3 sequence is CSIGTGRSYEQYF. The CDR3 coding sequence is TGCAGCATAGGGACAGGAAGGTCCTACGAGCAGTACTTC.

The CDR3 DNA reads as TGTGCCAGCAGCCAAGATAACCGTCCGGTTAACACCGGGGAGCTGTTTTTT. Encoded protein: CASSQDNRPVNTGELFF. The rearrangement links TRBV4-2 to TRBJ2-2; D not resolved. CDR3 length: 17 amino acids. The V gene lost 0 bases and the J gene lost 2 bases, with 13 bases spanning the gap. Germline V gives CDR1 LGHNA, CDR2 YNFKEQ.

The J gene is TRBJ2-5, the V gene TRBV6-6; the D gene is possibly TRBD1 (6 bases). This CDR3 has 13 amino acids. CDR1 and CDR2 (germline): MNHNY, SVGAGI (reference sequence). Deletions cut 8 bases from V and 2 bases from J, with 12 bases between. In nucleotides, the CDR3 is TGTGCCAGCGGCCGGGACAATCAAGAGACCCAGTACTTC. Its translation is CASGRDNQETQYF.

The CDR3 spells CASSPGGGSYEQYF. The CDR3 coding sequence is TGTGCCAGCAGCCCAGGCGGGGGTTCCTACGAGCAGTACTTC. This chain connects TRBV9 to TRBJ2-7; 7 bases map to TRBD2. J was trimmed by 1 base and V by 4 bases; bases with no gene match: 5. Germline CDR1 and CDR2: SGDLS and YYNGEE. The CDR3 covers 14 residues. The entire variable domain, with the rest obtained from reference TRBV9 and TRBJ2-7, is as follows: DSGVTQTPKHLITATGQRVTLRCSPRSGDLSVYWYQQSLDQGLQFLIQYYNGEERAKGNILERFSAQQFPDLHSELNLSSLELGDSALYFCASSPGGGSYEQYFGPGTRLTVT.

The genes are TRBV7-8 and TRBJ2-3, with 7 bases matching TRBD2. V lost 8 bases and J lost 2; bases outside the gene matches: 16. Germline-derived CDR1 and CDR2 are SGHVS and FQNEAQ. The CDR3 extends over 17 amino acids. Here the CDR3 reads CASGREASWGNTDTQYF. CDR3 bases: TGTGCCAGCGGCCGGGAGGCATCGTGGGGGAACACAGATACGCAGTATTTT.